Presented here are 5 T cell receptor beta chains from one specimen sequenced in a study of T cell clusters in autoimmune cytopenias. TRB rearrangements were amplified by touch-down multiplex PCR with mixed TRB-A/B primers. TCRdb reprocessed the multiplex PCR reads and reports one entry per CDR3 protein, with no DNA. The sample includes under 8,000 distinct CDR3 sequences. TRB was amplified from about 270 ng of peripheral blood genomic DNA per sample. The data were also submitted as part of a second study, on T cell repertoires in aging, cancer and after chemotherapy.

Material: peripheral blood. The receptors stem from a human donor in good health.

J is TRBJ1-6 and V is TRBV6-1; TCRdb picks TRBD1, but there is no DNA to check that call. CDR1 and CDR2 (germline): MNHNS, SASEGT. The CDR3 contains 14 residues. The CDR3 region is CASHRADVFSPLQF.

The chain is built from TRBV12-3 or TRBV12-4 and TRBJ2-7; TCRdb reports TRBD1, a call that lacks DNA to check it against. This CDR3 has 14 residues. The CDR3 here is CASTGDGVSYEQYF.

The chain employs TRBV5-6 and TRBJ2-5; checking the TCRdb D call of TRBD1 is not possible without DNA. The CDR3 extends over 16 amino acids. Germline V gene sequence: CDR1 SGHDT, CDR2 YYEEEE. Here the CDR3 reads CASSLKTHRLGETQYF.

This clonotype is identified as medium-sized from frequency. The rearrangement links TRBV6-2 or TRBV6-3 to TRBJ1-2; without DNA, the TCRdb call of TRBD1 cannot be checked. Per germline, CDR1 MNHEY and CDR2 SVGEGT. The CDR3 is made up of 14 amino acids. CDR3 loop: CASSYTQRGNGYTF.

CDR3 sequence reads: CASSDSDRGAGELFF. The chain combines TRBV6-4 with TRBJ2-2; the D gene TCRdb calls, TRBD1, cannot be checked with no DNA. The CDR3 is 15 residues long. CDR1 and CDR2 (germline): MRHNA, SNTAGT.